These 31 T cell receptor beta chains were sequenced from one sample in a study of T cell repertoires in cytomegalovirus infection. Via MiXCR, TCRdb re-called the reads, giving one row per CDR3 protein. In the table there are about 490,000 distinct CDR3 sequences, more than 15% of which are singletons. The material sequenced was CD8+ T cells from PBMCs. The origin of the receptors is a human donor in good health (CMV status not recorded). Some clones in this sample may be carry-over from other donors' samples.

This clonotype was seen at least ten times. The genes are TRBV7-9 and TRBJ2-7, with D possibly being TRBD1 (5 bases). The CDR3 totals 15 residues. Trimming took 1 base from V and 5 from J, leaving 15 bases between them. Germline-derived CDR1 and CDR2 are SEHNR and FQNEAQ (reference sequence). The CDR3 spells CASSLVQGRADEQYF. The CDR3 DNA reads TGTGCCAGCAGCTTAGTCCAGGGAAGGGCCGACGAGCAGTACTTC.

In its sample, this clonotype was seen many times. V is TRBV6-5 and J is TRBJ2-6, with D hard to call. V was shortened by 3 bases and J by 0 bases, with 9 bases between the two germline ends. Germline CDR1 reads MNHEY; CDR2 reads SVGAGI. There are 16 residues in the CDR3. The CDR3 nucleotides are TGTGCCAGCAGTTATAACTCCCGCTCTGGGGCCAACGTCCTGACTTTC. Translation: CASSYNSRSGANVLTF.

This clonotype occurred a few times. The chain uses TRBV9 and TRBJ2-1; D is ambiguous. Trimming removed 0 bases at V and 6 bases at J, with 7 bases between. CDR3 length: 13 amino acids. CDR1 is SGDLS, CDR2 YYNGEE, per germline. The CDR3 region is CASSVANGNEQFF. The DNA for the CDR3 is TGTGCCAGCAGCGTAGCAAATGGCAATGAGCAGTTCTTC.

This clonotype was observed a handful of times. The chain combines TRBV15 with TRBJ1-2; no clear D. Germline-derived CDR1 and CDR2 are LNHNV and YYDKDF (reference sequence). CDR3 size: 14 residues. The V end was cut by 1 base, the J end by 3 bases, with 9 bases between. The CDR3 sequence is CATSRVTEDYGYTF. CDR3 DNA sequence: TGTGCCACCAGCAGAGTGACTGAGGACTATGGCTACACCTTC.

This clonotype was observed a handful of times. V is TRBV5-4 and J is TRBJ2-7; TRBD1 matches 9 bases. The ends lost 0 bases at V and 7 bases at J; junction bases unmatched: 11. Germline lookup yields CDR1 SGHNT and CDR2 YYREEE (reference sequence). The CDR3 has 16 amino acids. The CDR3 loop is CASSLAGRDRALEQYF. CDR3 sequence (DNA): TGTGCCAGCAGCTTGGCGGGCAGGGACAGGGCCTTAGAGCAGTACTTC.

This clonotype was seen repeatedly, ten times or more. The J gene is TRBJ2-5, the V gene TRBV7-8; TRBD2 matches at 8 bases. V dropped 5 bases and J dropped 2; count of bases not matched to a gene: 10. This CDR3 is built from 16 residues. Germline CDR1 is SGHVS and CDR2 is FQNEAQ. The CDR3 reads CASSEPGRGEQETQYF. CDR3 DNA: TGTGCCAGCAGCGAACCAGGGCGGGGGGAACAAGAGACCCAGTACTTC.

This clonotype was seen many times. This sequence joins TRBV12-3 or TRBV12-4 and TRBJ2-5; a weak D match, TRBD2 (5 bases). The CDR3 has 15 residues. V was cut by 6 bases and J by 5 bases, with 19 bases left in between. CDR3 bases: TGTGCCAGCAGGAAACGAGGAGGCGTGGGGGAGACCCAGTACTTC. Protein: CASRKRGGVGETQYF.

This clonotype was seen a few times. The CDR3 loop is CASSYSGQGAPEAFF. DNA of the CDR3: TGTGCCAGCAGTTACTCGGGACAGGGGGCCCCTGAAGCTTTCTTT. The chain carries TRBV6-5 and TRBJ1-1, with TRBD1 matching 12 bases. Trimming at V came to 0 bases and at J to 6 bases, leaving 2 bases not matched to a gene. Germline V gene data show CDR1 as MNHEY and CDR2 as SVGAGI. CDR3 length equals 15 residues.

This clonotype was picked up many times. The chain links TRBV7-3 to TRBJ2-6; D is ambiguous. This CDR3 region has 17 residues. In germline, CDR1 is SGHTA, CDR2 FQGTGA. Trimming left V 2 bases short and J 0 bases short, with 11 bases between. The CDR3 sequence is CASSLLPGPSGANVLTF. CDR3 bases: TGTGCCAGCAGCTTATTACCGGGCCCCTCTGGGGCCAACGTCCTGACTTTC.

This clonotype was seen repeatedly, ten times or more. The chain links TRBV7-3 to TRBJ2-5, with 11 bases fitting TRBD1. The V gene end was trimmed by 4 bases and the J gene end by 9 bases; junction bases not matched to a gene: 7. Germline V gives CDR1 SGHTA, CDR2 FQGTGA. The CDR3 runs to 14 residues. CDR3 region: CASSSDRGPVAQYF. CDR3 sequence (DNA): TGTGCCAGCAGCTCGGACAGGGGGCCAGTGGCCCAGTACTTC. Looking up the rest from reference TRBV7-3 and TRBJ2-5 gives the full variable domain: GAGVSQTPSNKVTEKGKYVELRCDPISGHTALYWYRQSLGQGPEFLIYFQGTGAADDSGLPNDRFFAVRPEGSVSTLKIQRTERGDSAVYLCASSSDRGPVAQYFGPGTRLLVL.

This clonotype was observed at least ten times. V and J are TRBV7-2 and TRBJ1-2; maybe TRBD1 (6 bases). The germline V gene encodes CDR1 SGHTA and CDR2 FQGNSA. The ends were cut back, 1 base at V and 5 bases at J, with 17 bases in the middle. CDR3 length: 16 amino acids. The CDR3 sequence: CASSLGGGNTRYGYTF. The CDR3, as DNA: TGTGCCAGCAGCTTAGGCGGGGGCAACACCCGGTATGGCTACACCTTC.

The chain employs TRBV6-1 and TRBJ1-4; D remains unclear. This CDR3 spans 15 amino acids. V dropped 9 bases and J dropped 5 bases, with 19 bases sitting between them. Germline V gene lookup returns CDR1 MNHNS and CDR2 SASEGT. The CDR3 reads CARIYFRAENEKLFF. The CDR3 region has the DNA TGTGCCAGAATTTACTTTCGTGCAGAGAATGAAAAACTGTTTTTT.

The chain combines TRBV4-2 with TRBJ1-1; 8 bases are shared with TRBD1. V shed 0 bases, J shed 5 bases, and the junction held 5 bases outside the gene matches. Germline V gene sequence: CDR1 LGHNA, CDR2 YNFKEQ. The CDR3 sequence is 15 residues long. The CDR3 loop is CASSQDHTGGTEAFF. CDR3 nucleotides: TGTGCCAGCAGCCAAGATCACACAGGGGGGACTGAAGCTTTCTTT.

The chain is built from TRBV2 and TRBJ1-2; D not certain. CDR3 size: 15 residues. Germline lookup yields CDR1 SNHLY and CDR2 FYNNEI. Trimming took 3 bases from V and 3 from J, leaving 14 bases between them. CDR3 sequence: CASSDIQAGDYGYTF. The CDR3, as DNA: TGTGCCAGCAGTGATATCCAGGCCGGGGACTATGGCTACACCTTC.

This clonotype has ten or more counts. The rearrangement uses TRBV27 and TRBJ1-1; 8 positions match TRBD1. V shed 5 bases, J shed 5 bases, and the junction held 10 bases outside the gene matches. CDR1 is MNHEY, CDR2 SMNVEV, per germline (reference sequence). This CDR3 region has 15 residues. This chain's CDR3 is CASSPPPDRGTEAFF. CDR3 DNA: TGTGCCAGCAGTCCTCCCCCCGACAGGGGAACTGAAGCTTTCTTT.

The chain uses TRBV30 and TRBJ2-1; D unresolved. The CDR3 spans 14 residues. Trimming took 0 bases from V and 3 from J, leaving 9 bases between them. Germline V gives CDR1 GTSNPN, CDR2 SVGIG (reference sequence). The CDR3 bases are TGTGCCTGGAGTGTAGGCGGCCTCTACAATGAGCAGTTCTTC. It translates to CAWSVGGLYNEQFF.

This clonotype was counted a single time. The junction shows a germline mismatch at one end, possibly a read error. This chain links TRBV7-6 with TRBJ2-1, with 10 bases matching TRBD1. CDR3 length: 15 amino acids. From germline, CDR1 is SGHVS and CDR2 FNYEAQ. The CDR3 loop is CASSRVGQGDNEQIF. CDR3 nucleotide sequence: TGTGCCAGCAGCCGAGTAGGACAGGGGGACAATGAGCAGATCTTC.

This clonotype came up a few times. The CDR3, as DNA: TGTGCCAGCAGCCCCGGGACAGTAGTTGAGCAGTACTTC. It encodes CASSPGTVVEQYF. V gene TRBV14 combines with J gene TRBJ2-7; 7 nucleotides align to TRBD1. Losses at the gene ends were 4 bases for V and 7 bases for J; bases not matched to a gene: 7. The CDR3 is 13 amino acids. Looked up from germline, CDR1 is SGHDN and CDR2 is FVKESK.

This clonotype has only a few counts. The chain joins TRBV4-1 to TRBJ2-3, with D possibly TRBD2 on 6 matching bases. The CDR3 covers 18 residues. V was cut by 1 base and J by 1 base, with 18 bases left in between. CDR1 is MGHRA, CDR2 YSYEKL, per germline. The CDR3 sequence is CASSQVPSGWEGTDTQYF. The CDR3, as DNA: TGCGCCAGCAGCCAAGTCCCTTCGGGGTGGGAGGGCACAGATACGCAGTATTTT.

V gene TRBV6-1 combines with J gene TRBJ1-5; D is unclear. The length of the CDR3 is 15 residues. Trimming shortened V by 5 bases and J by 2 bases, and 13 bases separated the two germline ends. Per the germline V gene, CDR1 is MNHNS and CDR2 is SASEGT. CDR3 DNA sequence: TGTGCCAGCAGTTCGTCAGGTTATGGCAATCAGCCCCAGCATTTT. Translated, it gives CASSSSGYGNQPQHF.

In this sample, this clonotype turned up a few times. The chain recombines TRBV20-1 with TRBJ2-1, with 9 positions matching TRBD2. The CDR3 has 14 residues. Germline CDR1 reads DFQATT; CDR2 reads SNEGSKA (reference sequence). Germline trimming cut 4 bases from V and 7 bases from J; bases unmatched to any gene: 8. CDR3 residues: CSATILAGWNEQFF. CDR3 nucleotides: TGCAGTGCTACAATCCTAGCGGGGTGGAATGAGCAGTTCTTC.

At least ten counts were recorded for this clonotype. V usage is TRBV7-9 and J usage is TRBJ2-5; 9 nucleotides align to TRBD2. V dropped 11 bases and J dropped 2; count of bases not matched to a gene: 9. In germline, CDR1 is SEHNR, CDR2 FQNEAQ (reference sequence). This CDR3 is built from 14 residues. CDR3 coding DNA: TGTGCCGGACAGGCGGGAGGGCCTCAAGAGACCCAGTACTTC. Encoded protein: CAGQAGGPQETQYF.

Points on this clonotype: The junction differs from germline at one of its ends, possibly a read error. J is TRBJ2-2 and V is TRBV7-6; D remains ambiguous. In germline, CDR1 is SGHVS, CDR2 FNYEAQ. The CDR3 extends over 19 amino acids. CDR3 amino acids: CASSLVSVLVSSKTGELFF. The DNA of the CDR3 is TGTGCCAGCAGCTTAGTGTCGGTATTGGTATCCTCGAAAACCGGGGAGCTGTTTTTT.

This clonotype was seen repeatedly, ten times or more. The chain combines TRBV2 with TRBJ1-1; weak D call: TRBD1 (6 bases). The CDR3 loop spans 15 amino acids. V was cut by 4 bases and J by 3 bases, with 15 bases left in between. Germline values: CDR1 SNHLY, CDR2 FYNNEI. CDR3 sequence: CASSGLGGEDTEAFF. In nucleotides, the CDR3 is TGTGCCAGCAGTGGTCTCGGGGGCGAGGACACTGAAGCTTTCTTT.

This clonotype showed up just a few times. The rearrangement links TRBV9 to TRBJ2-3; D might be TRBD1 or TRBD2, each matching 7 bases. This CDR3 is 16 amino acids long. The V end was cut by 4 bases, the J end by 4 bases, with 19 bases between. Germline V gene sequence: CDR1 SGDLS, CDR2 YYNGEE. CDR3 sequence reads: CASSIRGGGAADTQYF. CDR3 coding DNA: TGTGCCAGCAGCATCAGGGGAGGGGGCGCGGCAGATACGCAGTATTTT.

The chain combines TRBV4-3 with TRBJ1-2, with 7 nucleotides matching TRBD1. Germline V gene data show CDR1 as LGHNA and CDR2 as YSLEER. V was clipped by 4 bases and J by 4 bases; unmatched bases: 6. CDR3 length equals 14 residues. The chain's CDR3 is CASSREDRAYGYTF. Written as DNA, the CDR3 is TGCGCCAGCAGCCGGGAAGACAGGGCCTATGGCTACACCTTC.

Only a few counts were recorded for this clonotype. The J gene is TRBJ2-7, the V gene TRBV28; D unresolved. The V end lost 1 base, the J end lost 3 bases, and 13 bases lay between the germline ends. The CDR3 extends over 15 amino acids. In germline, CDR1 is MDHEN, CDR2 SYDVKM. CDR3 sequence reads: CASSLSFSSSYEQYF. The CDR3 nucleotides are TGTGCCAGCAGTTTATCTTTCAGTTCGAGCTACGAGCAGTACTTC.

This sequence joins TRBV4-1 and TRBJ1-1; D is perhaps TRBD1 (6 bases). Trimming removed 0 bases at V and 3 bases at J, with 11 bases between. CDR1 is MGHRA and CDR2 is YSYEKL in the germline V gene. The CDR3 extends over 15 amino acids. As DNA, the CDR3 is TGCGCCAGCAGCCAAGATGTGGGGGCGGACACTGAAGCTTTCTTT. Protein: CASSQDVGADTEAFF.

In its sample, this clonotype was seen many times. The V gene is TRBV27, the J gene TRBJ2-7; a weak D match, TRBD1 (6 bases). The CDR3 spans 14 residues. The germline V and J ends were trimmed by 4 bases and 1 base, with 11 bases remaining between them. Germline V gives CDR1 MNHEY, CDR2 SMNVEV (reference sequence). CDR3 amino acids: CASSSGAGSYEQYF. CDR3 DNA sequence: TGTGCCAGCAGTTCAGGGGCCGGATCCTACGAGCAGTACTTC.

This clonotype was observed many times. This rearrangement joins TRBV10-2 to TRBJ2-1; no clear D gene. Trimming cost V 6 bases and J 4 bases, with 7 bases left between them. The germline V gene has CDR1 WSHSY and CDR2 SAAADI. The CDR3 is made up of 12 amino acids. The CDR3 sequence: CASRGKYNEQFF. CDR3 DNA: TGCGCCAGCAGGGGCAAATACAATGAGCAGTTCTTC.

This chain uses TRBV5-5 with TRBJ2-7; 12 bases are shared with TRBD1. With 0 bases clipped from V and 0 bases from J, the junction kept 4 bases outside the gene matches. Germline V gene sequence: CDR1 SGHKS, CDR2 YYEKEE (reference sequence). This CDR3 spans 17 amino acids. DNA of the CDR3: TGTGCCAGCAGCTTGGGGGCGGGACAGGGGGCCTCCTACGAGCAGTACTTC. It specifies CASSLGAGQGASYEQYF.